These 32 T cell receptor beta chains came from one sample sequenced in a study of T cell responses to AZD1222 COVID-19 vaccine. The repertoire was sequenced with immunoSEQ multiplex PCR; TCRdb's copy has only in-frame clones and lacks some. The profile shows fewer than 110,000 clones, about nine tenths of them singletons. Source: peripheral blood, taken on day 0 of AZD1222 vaccination. These receptor sequences come from an adult in good health.

The chain combines TRBV27 with TRBJ2-7, with D perhaps being TRBD1 or TRBD2 (5 bases each). The CDR3 is 13 amino acids. Germline V gene lookup returns CDR1 MNHEY and CDR2 SMNVEV (reference sequence). The ends were cut back, 5 bases at V and 3 bases at J, with 11 bases in the middle. The chain's CDR3 is CASSGRGIYEQYF. CDR3 DNA: TGTGCCAGCAGTGGACGGGGCATCTACGAGCAGTACTTC.

The chain has TRBV19 and TRBJ2-7; possibly TRBD1 or TRBD2 for D (5 bases each). Germline-derived CDR1 and CDR2 are LNHDA and SQIVND (reference sequence). This CDR3 spans 15 amino acids. Trimming removed 4 bases at V and 2 bases at J, with 15 bases between. CDR3 protein: CASSRSPGTPYEQYF. CDR3 sequence (DNA): TGTGCCAGTAGTAGATCCCCCGGGACGCCCTACGAGCAGTACTTC.

J is TRBJ2-5 and V is TRBV5-1; 11 positions agree with TRBD2. CDR1 is SGHRS, CDR2 YFSETQ, per germline. The CDR3 length is 14 residues. The ends lost 7 bases at V and 7 bases at J; junction bases unmatched: 9. The CDR3 reads CASQIAGGLGTQYF. The CDR3 DNA follows: TGCGCCAGCCAAATAGCGGGGGGGCTTGGGACCCAGTACTTC. The full variable domain, in which reference TRBV5-1 and TRBJ2-5 provide the parts outside the CDR3, is KAGVTQTPRYLIKTRGQQVTLSCSPISGHRSVSWYQQTPGQGLQFLFEYFSETQRNKGNFPGRFSGRQFSNSRSEMNVSTLELGDSALYLCASQIAGGLGTQYFGPGTRLLVL.

This clone was recorded only once. The rearrangement uses TRBV11-1 and TRBJ1-1; 10 positions match TRBD1. Germline CDR1 SGHAT, CDR2 FQDESV (reference sequence). The CDR3 length is 15 residues. V was pared by 5 bases and J by 7 bases, with 10 bases of the junction left unmatched. The CDR3 bases are TGTGCCAGCAGCGACTGGACAGGGGGTAAATTTGAAGCTTTCTTT. Amino acid sequence: CASSDWTGGKFEAFF.

The DNA for the CDR3 is TGTGCCACTATCGGTAAAGAGACCCAGTACTTC. It specifies CATIGKETQYF. The chain is built from TRBV6-5 and TRBJ2-5; D is unresolved. The germline V gene encodes CDR1 MNHEY and CDR2 SVGAGI. The CDR3 spans 11 residues. Trimming removed 10 bases from V and 3 bases from J, with 9 bases in between.

The gene calls are TRBV3-1 (or the pseudogene TRBV3-2) and TRBJ1-5; D ambiguous. The V end lost 0 bases, the J end lost 6 bases, and 6 bases lay between the germline ends. Germline CDR1 and CDR2: LGHDT and YNNKEL (reference sequence). The CDR3 loop spans 13 amino acids. CDR3 DNA sequence: TGTGCCAGCAGCCAAGAAAGCGGTCAGCCCCAGCATTTT. Protein sequence: CASSQESGQPQHF.

In this sample, this clone is medium-sized (0.01 to 0.1%). The chain links TRBV7-8 to TRBJ2-7; TRBD2 matches at 12 bases. This CDR3 region has 16 residues. Germline V gene sequence: CDR1 SGHVS, CDR2 FQNEAQ. J gave up 5 bases and V 3 bases, and 8 bases lay outside the gene matches. CDR3 loop: CASSFPKLAGGHEQYF. The CDR3 region has the DNA TGTGCCAGCAGCTTCCCTAAACTAGCGGGGGGCCACGAGCAGTACTTC.

This chain connects TRBV4-2 to TRBJ2-3, with D perhaps being TRBD1 or TRBD2 (5 bases each). The CDR3 runs 13 residues. Deletions cut 0 bases from V and 14 bases from J, with 15 bases between. The germline gives CDR1 LGHNA, CDR2 YNFKEQ. CDR3 sequence (DNA): TGTGCCAGCAGCCAAGATCGCAGGGAGAATGCGTATTTT. The encoded protein is CASSQDRRENAYF.

This clone was recorded only once. The sample has other DNA sequences that encode this CDR3 too. The rearrangement uses TRBV28 and TRBJ1-5; 10 bases are shared with TRBD1. Looked up from germline, CDR1 is MDHEN and CDR2 is SYDVKM. The CDR3 extends over 14 amino acids. The V gene end was trimmed by 0 bases and the J gene end by 7 bases; junction bases not matched to a gene: 0. This chain's CDR3 is CASSLWDRGQPQHF. Written as DNA, the CDR3 is TGTGCCAGCAGTTTATGGGACAGGGGGCAGCCCCAGCATTTT.

The chain carries TRBV5-1 and TRBJ1-2; tentative D call: TRBD1 (5 bases). Trimming took 4 bases from V and 0 from J, leaving 10 bases between them. The CDR3 runs 14 residues. Germline CDR1 reads SGHRS; CDR2 reads YFSETQ. The CDR3 region is CASSKTGTNYGYTF. CDR3 coding DNA: TGCGCCAGCAGCAAAACAGGCACTAACTATGGCTACACCTTC.

This sequence joins TRBV4-1 and TRBJ1-2, with TRBD1 matching 7 bases. The germline gives CDR1 MGHRA, CDR2 YSYEKL. The ends lost 4 bases at V and 2 bases at J; junction bases unmatched: 4. CDR3 length: 14 residues. The CDR3 region has the DNA TGCGCCAGCAGCCTGCAGGGACAGAACTATGGCTACACCTTC. It encodes CASSLQGQNYGYTF.

This rearrangement joins TRBV20-1 to TRBJ2-1, with D hard to call. Deletions cut 6 bases from V and 4 bases from J, with 4 bases between. In germline, CDR1 is DFQATT, CDR2 SNEGSKA (reference sequence). This CDR3 has 10 residues. DNA of the CDR3: TGCAGTGCGGAATACAATGAGCAGTTCTTC. Encoded protein: CSAEYNEQFF.

This sequence joins TRBV9 and TRBJ2-2; 8 bases map to TRBD2. CDR3 size: 16 residues. The trim removed 4 bases at V and 3 bases at J, leaving 8 bases unmatched. Germline CDR1 reads SGDLS; CDR2 reads YYNGEE. For the CDR3, the DNA is TGTGCCAGCAGCCCCAGCGGGGGCCCTGACACCGGGGAGCTGTTTTTT. This encodes CASSPSGGPDTGELFF.

The chain is built from TRBV19 and TRBJ1-6, with 8 bases fitting TRBD1. The germline CDR1 and CDR2 sequences are LNHDA and SQIVND (reference sequence). CDR3 size: 14 residues. Germline trimming cut 7 bases from V and 8 bases from J; bases unmatched to any gene: 7. In DNA form, the CDR3 reads TGTGCCAGTACTATTGACAGGGGATATTCACCCCTCCACTTT. Amino acid sequence: CASTIDRGYSPLHF.

The chain has TRBV5-6 and TRBJ2-7, with 7 bases identical to TRBD1. Looked up from germline, CDR1 is SGHDT and CDR2 is YYEEEE. CDR3 size: 14 residues. J lost 2 bases, V lost 5 bases, and 7 bases had no gene match. The CDR3 coding sequence is TGTGCCAGCAGGATTGCAGGGGGTCCCTACGAGCAGTACTTC. Protein product: CASRIAGGPYEQYF. Filled out from reference TRBV5-6 and TRBJ2-7, the complete variable domain reads DAGVTQSPTHLIKTRGQQVTLRCSPKSGHDTVSWYQQALGQGPQFIFQYYEEEERQRGNFPDRFSGHQFPNYSSELNVNALLLGDSALYLCASRIAGGPYEQYFGPGTRLTVT.

The V call is TRBV14, the J call TRBJ1-5; no reliable D call. V was trimmed by 4 bases and J by 7 bases, leaving 11 bases between them. In germline, CDR1 is SGHDN, CDR2 FVKESK. The CDR3 is 13 amino acids. The CDR3 sequence is CASSRPAEQPQHF. In nucleotides, the CDR3 is TGTGCCAGCAGCCGCCCTGCGGAACAGCCCCAGCATTTT.

V is TRBV6-5 and J is TRBJ1-5; TRBD1 is a possible D gene (6 bases). This CDR3 is built from 14 residues. Deletions cut 6 bases from V and 1 base from J, with 10 bases between. Germline V gene sequence: CDR1 MNHEY, CDR2 SVGAGI. CDR3 amino acids: CASSIDRSNQPQHF. The CDR3, as DNA: TGTGCCAGCAGCATCGACAGGAGCAATCAGCCCCAGCATTTT.

The chain has TRBV6-5 and TRBJ1-2, with D maybe TRBD1 (5 bases). Trimming left V 10 bases short and J 6 bases short, with 15 bases between. The CDR3 runs to 12 residues. The V gene's germline CDR1 is MNHEY and CDR2 SVGAGI. The CDR3: CATTQGFDGYTF. The DNA of the CDR3 is TGTGCCACCACTCAGGGTTTTGATGGCTACACCTTC.

The V call is TRBV6-1, the J call TRBJ1-2, with D perhaps TRBD1 (5 bases). The germline V gene encodes CDR1 MNHNS and CDR2 SASEGT. Between the trimmed V and J ends, which lost 4 bases and 3 bases, there was a span of 18 bases. There are 16 residues in the CDR3. CDR3 coding DNA: TGTGCCAGCAGTGCCCGGCCGGGGGGGAGCTACTATGGCTACACCTTC. Its protein is CASSARPGGSYYGYTF.

A few counts support this clone. The gene calls are TRBV19 and TRBJ1-3, with D tentatively TRBD1 (6 bases). V lost 5 bases and J lost 0, with 8 bases in between. Looked up from germline, CDR1 is LNHDA and CDR2 is SQIVND (reference sequence). The CDR3 is made up of 14 amino acids. The CDR3 bases are TGTGCCAGTAGTCTGGACAGCTCTGGAAACACCATATATTTT. It is translated as CASSLDSSGNTIYF.

The gene calls are TRBV10-3 and TRBJ1-1; possible D gene TRBD1, 5 bases. The CDR3 consists of 13 residues. Germline lookup yields CDR1 ENHRY and CDR2 SYGVKD. The V end was cut by 6 bases, the J end by 1 base, with 9 bases between. CDR3 coding DNA: TGTGCCATCAGGAGGACACAGAACACTGAAGCTTTCTTT. Its translation is CAIRRTQNTEAFF.

The chain combines TRBV3-1 (or the pseudogene TRBV3-2) with TRBJ2-1; 10 nucleotides align to TRBD2. V lost 2 bases to trimming and J lost 6 bases; unmatched junction nucleotides: 4. Germline-derived CDR1 and CDR2 are LGHDT and YNNKEL (reference sequence). The CDR3 is 15 residues long. CDR3 sequence: CASSQLPSGGNEQFF. The CDR3 DNA follows: TGTGCCAGCAGCCAACTACCTAGCGGGGGCAATGAGCAGTTCTTC.

This chain links TRBV10-3 with TRBJ1-1; D might be TRBD1 (5 bases). Germline-derived CDR1 and CDR2 are ENHRY and SYGVKD. V was trimmed by 5 bases and J by 0 bases, leaving 7 bases between them. The CDR3 runs to 13 residues. This chain's CDR3 is CAISWGMNTEAFF. The CDR3, as DNA: TGTGCCATCAGTTGGGGCATGAACACTGAAGCTTTCTTT.

The chain employs TRBV2 and TRBJ1-4; tentative D call: TRBD1 (6 bases). This CDR3 contains 13 residues. Germline V gives CDR1 SNHLY, CDR2 FYNNEI. V shed 7 bases and J shed 3 bases, with 9 bases lying between them. The CDR3 is CASTRTANEKLFF. In DNA form, the CDR3 reads TGTGCCAGCACCCGGACAGCTAATGAAAAACTGTTTTTT.

In the case of this clone: At one of its ends the junction is not consistent with the germline gene, which may arise from a read error. The chain is built from TRBV12-3 or TRBV12-4 and TRBJ1-1, with a weak D call TRBD1 (5 bases). There are 12 residues in the CDR3. The CDR3 sequence is CASSREGQAPKF. The CDR3 DNA sequence: TGTGCCAGCAGCCGAGAGGGGCAGGCTCCAAAGTTT.

This chain uses TRBV20-1 with TRBJ1-1; the D gene is possibly TRBD1 (5 bases). Germline CDR1 reads DFQATT; CDR2 reads SNEGSKA (reference sequence). The ends were cut back, 6 bases at V and 7 bases at J, with 12 bases in the middle. CDR3 length: 11 residues. The CDR3 nucleotides read TGCAGTGCGGCCTTAACAGGTGAAGCTTTCTTT. It specifies CSAALTGEAFF.

This chain joins TRBV19 and TRBJ1-5; no clear D gene. The CDR3 sequence is 13 residues long. The ends were cut back, 6 bases at V and 0 bases at J, with 6 bases in the middle. Germline CDR1 is LNHDA and CDR2 is SQIVND (reference sequence). The CDR3 is CASRIYSNQPQHF. In DNA, the CDR3 is TGTGCCAGTAGGATTTATAGCAATCAGCCCCAGCATTTT.

DNA for the CDR3: TGTGCCAGCATAGAGCGCTCCGATGAAAAACTGTTTTTT. Its protein is CASIERSDEKLFF. V gene TRBV28 combines with J gene TRBJ1-4; D not certain. Germline V lookup: CDR1 MDHEN, CDR2 SYDVKM. V was shortened by 7 bases and J by 6 bases, with 12 bases between the two germline ends. The CDR3 consists of 13 residues. The full variable domain, completed using reference TRBV28 and TRBJ1-4, is DVKVTQSSRYLVKRTGEKVFLECVQDMDHENMFWYRQDPGLGLRLIYFSYDVKMKEKGDIPEGYSVSREKKERFSLILESASTNQTSMYLCASIERSDEKLFFGSGTQLSVL.

J is TRBJ2-2 and V is TRBV27; D is undetermined. CDR1 is MNHEY and CDR2 is SMNVEV in the germline V gene (reference sequence). CDR3 size: 14 residues. Trimming took off 3 bases at V and 6 bases at J, with 11 bases between the two ends. The CDR3 nucleotides read TGTGCCAGCAGTTTTTTAGGAAACGCCGGGGAGCTGTTTTTT. It is translated as CASSFLGNAGELFF.

The chain combines TRBV3-1 (or the pseudogene TRBV3-2) with TRBJ1-1, with a weak D call TRBD1 (6 bases). Germline CDR1 is LGHDT and CDR2 is YNNKEL (reference sequence). The CDR3 spans 15 residues. Trimming pared 5 bases from V and 1 base from J, leaving 14 bases between. The CDR3 is CASSTWTDKNTEAFF. CDR3 nucleotide sequence: TGTGCCAGCAGCACCTGGACAGATAAGAACACTGAAGCTTTCTTT.

This clone was picked up a small number of times. This rearrangement joins TRBV7-3 to TRBJ1-2, with 10 bases identical to TRBD1. The germline CDR1 and CDR2 sequences are SGHTA and FQGTGA. This CDR3 has 15 amino acids. V was clipped by 5 bases and J by 8 bases; unmatched bases: 11. DNA for the CDR3: TGTGCCAGCAGCCAGACCGGGACAGGGGCGCGCGGCTACACCTTC. It codes for CASSQTGTGARGYTF.

The genes are TRBV19 and TRBJ1-1, with a tentative D call TRBD1 (6 bases). In germline, CDR1 is LNHDA, CDR2 SQIVND (reference sequence). The CDR3 loop spans 14 amino acids. Trimming left V 3 bases short and J 11 bases short, with 19 bases between. The CDR3: CASSIGSGGRSAFF. CDR3 bases: TGTGCCAGTAGTATTGGATCGGGGGGCAGGTCGGCTTTCTTT.